This is a list of T cell receptor beta chains from one sample in a study of blood T cell repertoires in COVID-19. Assay: immunoSEQ multiplex PCR; the TCRdb copy retains only in-frame clones and omits some. The sample has about 170,000 clones; 85% to 90% are singletons. Sample: peripheral blood. Receptors originate from a man aged 45 to 65 who had recovered from COVID-19. The CDR3 runs from the conserved cysteine through the conserved F or W. The D gene is left open where the match is weak. Only part of the rows carry a size: once, few, many, or a class if the clone is expanded.

clone_size	j_call	v_call	d_call	cdr3_nt	cdr3_aa
once	TRBJ1-1	TRBV19	.	TGTGCCAGTAGTAACTTCGGGGGGCGGACTGAAGCTTTCTTT	CASSNFGGRTEAFF
.	TRBJ2-2	TRBV7-2	TRBD1	TGTGCCAGCAGCTCGGGACAGGGGGCGGGTCCCGGGGAGCTGTTTTTT	CASSSGQGAGPGELFF
.	TRBJ2-1	TRBV14	TRBD2	TGTGCCAGCAGCCCTCAGAGACTAGCGGGAGCATCCTACAATGAGCAGTTCTTC	CASSPQRLAGASYNEQFF
.	TRBJ1-2	TRBV6-5	.	TGTGCCAGCAGTAACAACAATGCCTATGGCTACACCTTC	CASSNNNAYGYTF
.	TRBJ2-5	TRBV7-2	TRBD2	TGTGCCAGCAGCTCGACTAGCGGGGAGACCCAGTACTTC	CASSSTSGETQYF
.	TRBJ2-5	TRBV19	.	TGTGCCAGTAGCCATAGCGGTACCCAGTACTTC	CASSHSGTQYF
.	TRBJ2-1	TRBV5-1	.	TGCGCCAGCAGCTTCTCGGGGGGCGGCTACAATGAGCAGTTCTTC	CASSFSGGGYNEQFF
.	TRBJ2-3	TRBV7-6	.	TGTGCCAGCAGCCCCCAAGGGGGAGGGGCAGATACGCAGTATTTT	CASSPQGGGADTQYF
.	TRBJ2-5	TRBV28	TRBD2	TGTGCCAGCAGTTTATTTACTAGCGGGCTTCAAGAGACCCAGTACTTC	CASSLFTSGLQETQYF
.	TRBJ2-5	TRBV5-1	TRBD1	TGCGCCAGCAGCCCTGATGGACAGGGACGAGAGACCCAGTACTTC	CASSPDGQGRETQYF
.	TRBJ1-5	TRBV19	.	TGTGCCAGTAGTATGGCCCAGGGAATGAGCAATCAGCCCCAGCATTTT	CASSMAQGMSNQPQHF
.	TRBJ1-2	TRBV6-5	.	TGTGCCAGCAGAAGAGGGAAAGGCCCGAACTATGGCTACACCTTC	CASRRGKGPNYGYTF
.	TRBJ2-7	TRBV25-1	TRBD1	TGTGCCAGCAGTAAATCGGGACAGGGATACGAGCAGTACTTC	CASSKSGQGYEQYF
.	TRBJ2-3	TRBV3-1/TRBV3-2	TRBD1	TGTGCCAGCAGCTTATACCGACAGGGGGCGGGAGATACGCAGTATTTT	CASSLYRQGAGDTQYF
.	TRBJ2-2	TRBV5-1	TRBD2	TGCGCCAGCAGCCCTCTTAGAGCGGGAAACACCGGGGAGCTGTTTTTT	CASSPLRAGNTGELFF
.	TRBJ2-2	TRBV7-9	TRBD1	TGTGCCAGCAGCTCCAGGGGGACCAACACCGGGGAGCTGTTTTTT	CASSSRGTNTGELFF